The source of this T cell receptor beta chain is a study of T cell clones after liver transplantation. The sample holds one count of this clone. Thawed unstimulated PBMCs were FACS-sorted by CD3, CD4 and CD8 into two populations. Some clones are missing from TCRdb's copy, which holds only in-frame ones; the method was immunoSEQ multiplex PCR. The sample has 45,000 to 60,000 clones; about two thirds are singletons. The sequences come from CD4+ T cells from blood, collected at the approximately 16-month timepoint. The clonotype originates from a human patient who received a liver transplant. The T cells may partly be graft donor cells.

The CDR3 protein is CAWSGTGGRQPQHF. The CDR3 DNA follows: TGTGCCTGGAGTGGGACAGGGGGTAGGCAGCCCCAGCATTTT. This chain connects TRBV30 to TRBJ1-5, with 10 bases fitting TRBD1. This CDR3 spans 14 amino acids. J lost 7 bases, V lost 1 base, and 4 bases had no gene match. Per germline, CDR1 GTSNPN and CDR2 SVGIG (reference sequence).